One and the same sample provided the 21 T cell receptor beta chains below, sequenced in a study of tumor and adjacent non-tumor tissue in lung cancer. TCRbeta libraries were built with three rounds of nested PCR, modified from ARM-PCR. TCRdb re-analysed the multiplex PCR reads in MiXCR, keeping a single row per CDR3 protein. The table shows 50,000 to 70,000 distinct CDR3 sequences, with roughly 60% occurring only once. This sample's RNA came from whole unsorted tissue. Distant lung tissue was collected more than 3 cm away from the tumor edge. Material: distant non-tumor lung tissue. The source is a man aged 70-80 years with non-small cell lung cancer.

This chain links TRBV5-4 with TRBJ2-3, with a weak D call TRBD1 (6 bases). Germline assignment: CDR1 SGHNT and CDR2 YYREEE (reference sequence). Deletions cut 3 bases from V and 6 bases from J, with 20 bases between. The CDR3 runs to 16 residues. The CDR3 loop is CASSSKQGRTTDTQYF. CDR3 DNA: TGTGCCAGCAGCTCCAAACAGGGAAGGACCACGGATACGCAGTATTTT. The whole variable domain, remainder taken from reference TRBV5-4 and TRBJ2-3, is ETGVTQSPTHLIKTRGQQVTLRCSSQSGHNTVSWYQQALGQGPQFIFQYYREEENGRGNFPPRFSGLQFPNYSSELNVNALELDDSALYLCASSSKQGRTTDTQYFGPGTRLTVL.

This clonotype was seen a few times. One end of the junction fails to match germline, which may point to a read error. The V and J genes are TRBV5-6 and TRBJ1-5, with TRBD1 matching over 11 bases. The V gene's germline CDR1 is SGHDT and CDR2 YYEEEE. CDR3 length equals 17 residues. CDR3 coding DNA: TGTGTCAGCAGCTTGGGACAGGGGGTGCTACGCAATCAGCCCCAGCATTTT. Its protein product is CVSSLGQGVLRNQPQHF.

Remarks on this clonotype: One base away lies a much larger clone, so this may be a sequencing read error. V usage is TRBV19 and J usage is TRBJ2-3; D unclear. Deletions cut 11 bases from V and 3 bases from J, with 9 bases between. Per germline, CDR1 LNHDA and CDR2 SQIVND (reference sequence). The CDR3 is made up of 11 amino acids. The CDR3 here is CASQWTDTQYF. In nucleotides, the CDR3 is TGTGCCTCTCAGTGGACAGATACGCAGTATTTT.

With regard to this clonotype: Sequence at one end of the junction differs from germline and may be a read error. The V call is TRBV12-3 or TRBV12-4, the J call TRBJ2-7, with a weak D call TRBD2 (6 bases). The CDR3 runs 15 residues. CDR3 in amino acids: CASSLLAGCSYDQYF. CDR3 DNA: TGTGCCAGCAGTTTACTCGCGGGATGCTCCTACGATCAGTACTTC.

This clonotype showed up many times. The chain links TRBV12-3 or TRBV12-4 to TRBJ2-6; no clear D. With 5 bases removed from V and 4 bases from J, the gap between germline ends came to 15 bases. The CDR3 spans 16 residues. The CDR3 is CASSPMVGSGANVLTF. CDR3 sequence (DNA): TGTGCCAGCAGTCCCATGGTTGGATCCGGGGCCAACGTCCTGACTTTC.

This clonotype turned up a few times. V is TRBV20-1 and J is TRBJ1-2; tentatively, D is TRBD1 (6 bases). V dropped 3 bases and J dropped 8 bases, with 13 bases sitting between them. The CDR3 loop spans 12 amino acids. Per the germline V gene, CDR1 is DFQATT and CDR2 is SNEGSKA (reference sequence). The CDR3 sequence: CSASPRQAGYTF. The DNA of the CDR3 is TGCAGTGCTAGCCCTCGACAGGCAGGCTACACCTTC.

Worth noting for this clonotype: An end of the junction differs from the germline gene, which may be a read error. The chain combines TRBV6-5 with TRBJ2-7; D is perhaps TRBD1 (6 bases). From germline, CDR1 is MNHEY and CDR2 SVGAGI. The CDR3 spans 15 residues. CDR3 coding DNA: TGTGCAAGCAGTTACTCCACGGACAGCGGAGGTAAGCAGTACTTC. Its translation: CASSYSTDSGGKQYF.

This clonotype was detected many times. The chain couples TRBV10-3 to TRBJ2-3; TRBD2 matches 11 bases. The ends lost 6 bases at V and 5 bases at J; junction bases unmatched: 7. CDR1 ENHRY and CDR2 SYGVKD come from the germline V gene. CDR3 size: 15 residues. CDR3 region: CAISLSGGARDTQYF. CDR3 bases: TGTGCCATCAGCCTTAGCGGGGGGGCCAGAGATACGCAGTATTTT.

Concerning this clonotype: One end of the junction does not line up with germline, which may come from a read error. V is TRBV6-5 and J is TRBJ2-1; D is possibly TRBD1 (5 bases). The CDR3 extends over 14 amino acids. Germline V CDR1 and CDR2: MNHEY, SVGAGI. The CDR3 DNA reads TGTACCAGCAGTCCGTCGACAGTCAACAATGAGCAGTTCTTC. It encodes CTSSPSTVNNEQFF.

This sequence joins TRBV10-2 and TRBJ1-6, with D unclear. CDR3 length equals 12 residues. Germline CDR1 is WSHSY and CDR2 is SAAADI. The germline V and J ends were trimmed by 6 bases and 7 bases, with 7 bases remaining between them. This CDR3 reads CASRDGNSPLHF. The CDR3 DNA is TGCGCCAGCAGGGATGGGAATTCACCCCTCCACTTT.

Only a few counts were recorded for this clonotype. This may come from a read error, since a much larger clone is one base off. The J gene is TRBJ2-7, the V gene TRBV12-3 or TRBV12-4; D unclear. CDR3 length: 15 residues. CDR3 residues: CVSSFASIGFDEQYF. The CDR3, as DNA: TGTGTCAGCAGTTTTGCCAGTATCGGTTTCGACGAGCAGTACTTC.

The V call is TRBV6-5, the J call TRBJ2-2; D is unresolved. The CDR3 totals 15 residues. The germline V and J ends were trimmed by 1 base and 0 bases, with 6 bases remaining between them. CDR1 MNHEY and CDR2 SVGAGI come from the germline V gene. The DNA of the CDR3 is TGTGCCAGCAGTTACTTCCAGTCGAACACCGGGGAGCTGTTTTTT. This gives the protein CASSYFQSNTGELFF.

Points on this clonotype: A single base separates this from a much larger clone, so it may be a read error. The rearrangement uses TRBV29-1 and TRBJ2-3, with TRBD2 matching 7 bases. The V segment lost 6 bases and the J segment 3 bases; nucleotides outside the gene matches: 15. CDR1 and CDR2 from the germline V gene are SQVTM and ANQGSEA. The CDR3 contains 16 residues. CDR3 loop: CSVTGLERDRTDTQYF. CDR3 bases: TGCAGCGTCACGGGATTAGAGCGGGATAGGACAGATACGCAGTATTTT.

There are many counts of this clonotype. The V call is TRBV29-1, the J call TRBJ2-1; D call uncertain. Per germline, CDR1 SQVTM and CDR2 ANQGSEA. Trimming shortened V by 1 base and J by 0 bases, and 7 bases separated the two germline ends. The CDR3 loop spans 14 amino acids. In nucleotides, the CDR3 is TGCAGCGTTGAAGGAGGCAGCTCCTACAATGAGCAGTTCTTC. It specifies CSVEGGSSYNEQFF.

This clonotype was detected a few times. At one end, the junction sequence differs from germline, possibly due to a read error. The chain employs TRBV11-2 and TRBJ2-1, with 9 bases identical to TRBD1. The CDR3 runs 16 residues. Per germline, CDR1 SGHAT and CDR2 FQNNGV. As DNA, the CDR3 is TGTGCCAGCAGCCACTATGACAGGGGGAGGAACGATGAGCAGTCCTTC. Protein product: CASSHYDRGRNDEQSF.

About this clonotype itself: The germline gene is not matched at one end of the junction; a read error may be the cause. V and J are TRBV6-5 and TRBJ1-2; D unclear. The CDR3 runs 14 residues. The germline V gene encodes CDR1 MNHEY and CDR2 SVGAGI. The CDR3 loop is CASSSNDRLYGYTF. CDR3 in DNA: TGTGCCAGCAGTTCGAACGATAGGCTCTATGGCTACACTTTC.

A remark on this clonotype: A much larger clone sits a single nucleotide away, making a read error possible. The CDR3 region has the DNA TGTGCCAGCAGTTTAACGGTCGCTGCCTACGAGCAGTACTTC. Protein sequence: CASSLTVAAYEQYF. The chain employs TRBV11-2 and TRBJ2-7, with D unresolved. Germline V gene lookup returns CDR1 SGHAT and CDR2 FQNNGV. Deletions cut 6 bases from V and 2 bases from J, with 14 bases between. CDR3 length: 14 residues.

This clonotype appeared once. Since a much larger clone is just one base distant, this may be a read error. Without the conserved terminal phenylalanine or tryptophan, this CDR3 likely stems from a read error. The CDR3 loop reads CAWRQGLNTEAFL. CDR3 DNA sequence: TGTGCCTGGAGGCAGGGTTTGAACACTGAAGCTTTCCTT. V gene TRBV30 combines with J gene TRBJ1-1; D is perhaps TRBD1 (5 bases). The CDR3 length is 13 residues. V gave up 3 bases and J gave up 0 bases, with 8 bases separating them. Germline assignment: CDR1 GTSNPN and CDR2 SVGIG (reference sequence).

This clonotype was observed a few times. This chain connects TRBV5-1 to TRBJ2-7; D unresolved. This CDR3 is built from 13 residues. Trimming shortened V by 1 base and J by 0 bases, and 5 bases separated the two germline ends. Germline CDR1 reads SGHRS; CDR2 reads YFSETQ. This CDR3 is CASSLSASYEQYF. Here the CDR3 DNA reads TGCGCCAGCAGCTTGTCTGCCTCCTACGAGCAGTACTTC.

This clonotype was seen just once. Sequence at one end of the junction differs from germline and may be a read error. The chain is built from TRBV6-1 and TRBJ1-2, with D maybe TRBD1 (6 bases). This CDR3 has 14 residues. CDR1 is MNHNS, CDR2 SASEGT, per germline. DNA for the CDR3: TGTGCCAGCAACCGCACCCCAGGGGCCTATGACTACACCTTC. It codes for CASNRTPGAYDYTF.

In the case of this clonotype: A clone one base away is much larger, so this may be a read error. The V gene is TRBV7-9, the J gene TRBJ2-3; 14 positions match TRBD2. From germline, CDR1 is SEHNR and CDR2 FQNEAQ (reference sequence). There are 17 residues in the CDR3. This CDR3 reads CASSPGLAGARTVTQYF. CDR3 nucleotide sequence: TGTGCCAGCAGCCCGGGACTAGCGGGGGCCCGCACAGTTACGCAGTATTTT.